These T cell receptor beta chains were read from a single sample in a study of T-cell reconstitution after alpha-beta-depleted transplantation in children. TCRdb redid the calling of the PCR reads with MiXCR, one entry per CDR3 protein. The sample contains about 690,000 distinct CDR3 sequences, approximately 15% of which appear only once. The sample here was PBMCs from the stem cell graft donor, taken from the stem cell graft. These receptors originate from a human donor who donated a stem cell graft to a child with acute myeloid leukemia. The CDR3 runs from the conserved cysteine through the conserved F or W. D genes are given only for firm matches. Expanded clones are given a class, and other clones once, few, many or no size at all.

v_call	clone_size	j_call	d_call	cdr3_nt	cdr3_aa
TRBV20-1	many	TRBJ2-7	TRBD2	TGCAGTGCTAGAGTAGGGCGGGGGGGCGCCTACGAGCAGTACTTC	CSARVGRGGAYEQYF
TRBV6-2/TRBV6-3	NA	TRBJ2-3	TRBD2	TGTGCCAGCAGTCATGTAAGCGGGGCTAGCACAGATACGCAGTATTTT	CASSHVSGASTDTQYF
TRBV28	few	TRBJ2-5	NA	TGTGCCAGCAGCCCGAGAGGGGTCGCGACCCAGTACTTC	CASSPRGVATQYF
TRBV20-1	NA	TRBJ1-2	NA	TGCAGTGCTCAAAGGGAAGGGCCTAACTATGGCTACACCTTC	CSAQREGPNYGYTF
TRBV29-1	many	TRBJ2-1	TRBD1	TGCAGCGTAGGGACAGTCTCCTACAATGAGCAGTTCTTC	CSVGTVSYNEQFF
TRBV4-3	few	TRBJ2-1	TRBD2	TGCGCCAGCAGCCAAGATTGGGCTAGCGGGGCGAACAATGAGCAGTTCTTC	CASSQDWASGANNEQFF
TRBV29-1	many	TRBJ1-2	NA	TGCAGCGTTGAAAAGGGGGAAGTCTACACCTTC	CSVEKGEVYTF
TRBV5-1	many	TRBJ2-5	NA	TGCGCCAGCAGCCTTGACGTTGCGACCCAGTACTTC	CASSLDVATQYF
TRBV20-1	many	TRBJ2-1	TRBD2	TGCAGTGCTAGAGTTAGCGGGGGGGCCCGGTATGAGCAGTTCTTC	CSARVSGGARYEQFF
TRBV20-1	many	TRBJ2-2	TRBD1	TGCAGTGCAACGGGACAGGCAAACACCGGGGAGCTGTTTTTT	CSATGQANTGELFF
TRBV20-1	many	TRBJ1-5	TRBD1	TGCAGTACTGGACAGGGTGATCCATATAGCAATCAGCCCCAGCATTTT	CSTGQGDPYSNQPQHF
TRBV20-1	many	TRBJ1-5	NA	TGCAGTGTCCGGGAGAGCAATCAGCCCCAGCATTTT	CSVRESNQPQHF
TRBV6-1	many	TRBJ1-5	NA	TGTGCCAGCAGCCGACAGTATAGCAATCAGCCCCAGCATTTT	CASSRQYSNQPQHF
TRBV6-5	few	TRBJ2-4	TRBD1	TGTGCCAGCAGTTACCGGACAGGAGCCAAAAACATTCAGTACTTC	CASSYRTGAKNIQYF
TRBV5-5	many	TRBJ2-3	NA	TGTGCCAGCAGCTCATTCCTGGGCCCTCCTGAATCCACAGATACGCAGTATTTT	CASSSFLGPPESTDTQYF
TRBV5-1	many	TRBJ1-5	NA	TGTGCCAGCAGTTTAGAGGGTAGGCAGCCCCAGCATTTT	CASSLEGRQPQHF
TRBV7-9	many	TRBJ1-5	TRBD1	TGTGCCAGCAGCCCGACAGGGGCCCGCAATCAGCCCCAGCATTTT	CASSPTGARNQPQHF
TRBV20-1	many	TRBJ2-5	NA	TGCAGTGCTAGAGGGGAGGAAGAGACCCAGTACTTC	CSARGEEETQYF
TRBV20-1	NA	TRBJ2-6	NA	TGCAGTGCCCTTGCTCCGGGACTGGGGGCGCTTGGGGCCAACGTCCTGACTTTC	CSALAPGLGALGANVLTF
TRBV5-4	many	TRBJ2-7	TRBD1	TGTGCCAGCAGCTCGGACAGGTTCCCGCGCGACTTC	CASSSDRFPRDF
TRBV6-2/TRBV6-3	many	TRBJ2-1	TRBD2	TGTGCCAGCGCCCTAGCGGATTACAATGAGCAGTTCTTC	CASALADYNEQFF
TRBV7-9	NA	TRBJ1-2	NA	TGTGCCAGCAGCCGGGACACCAAGGTCGGGTATGGCTACACCTTC	CASSRDTKVGYGYTF
TRBV29-1	many	TRBJ1-2	NA	TGCAGCGCGCCAACGGGGGGAAACTATGGCTACACCTTC	CSAPTGGNYGYTF
TRBV7-2	NA	TRBJ2-7	TRBD1	TGTGCCAGCAGCTTAGTAGGGACAGGGGGCGGCGAGCAGTACTTC	CASSLVGTGGGEQYF
TRBV4-2	NA	TRBJ1-3	TRBD1	TGTGCCAGCAGCCAAGAGTCACCAGGGGGCCCTGGAAACACCATATATTTT	CASSQESPGGPGNTIYF
TRBV6-4	many	TRBJ1-2	NA	TGTGCCAGCAGCCGGGACGCCTCTAACTATGGCTACACCTTC	CASSRDASNYGYTF
TRBV10-3	many	TRBJ1-1	NA	TGTGCCATCAGTGACCATCCCGACGGGACTTTGAACACTGAAGCTTTCTTT	CAISDHPDGTLNTEAFF
TRBV20-1	many	TRBJ1-3	NA	TGCAGTGCTAGCACCCCCGTCGGGGGAAACACCATATATTTT	CSASTPVGGNTIYF
TRBV4-2	many	TRBJ1-5	NA	TGTGCCAGCAGCCAAGACGGGGGAGGACCGAGGCAGCCCCAGCATTTT	CASSQDGGGPRQPQHF
TRBV20-1	many	TRBJ2-7	NA	TGCAGTGCTATGAGGGAGCACTACGAGCAGTACTTC	CSAMREHYEQYF
TRBV12-3/TRBV12-4	many	TRBJ2-2	TRBD1	TGTGCCAGCAGTCTGACAGGGGCGGTCACCGGGGAGCTGTTTTTT	CASSLTGAVTGELFF
TRBV6-6	NA	TRBJ1-2	NA	TGTGCCAGCATCAAGGGCCACCGGGACGGCTATGGCTACACCTTC	CASIKGHRDGYGYTF
TRBV7-9	few	TRBJ2-1	NA	TGTGCCAGCAGTCGACGGGACTCTCTGTTCTTC	CASSRRDSLFF
TRBV7-9	NA	TRBJ2-7	NA	TGTGCCAGCAGCTTCACCTTGCTTGGCTACGAGCAGTACTTC	CASSFTLLGYEQYF
TRBV20-1	few	TRBJ2-7	TRBD1	TGCAGTGCTGTCCCGGGACAGGTCTCCTACGAGCAGTACTTC	CSAVPGQVSYEQYF
TRBV3-1	NA	TRBJ2-2	TRBD1	TGTGCCAGCAGCCCCGACAGGGGGCGTGAGGGGGAGCTGTTTTTT	CASSPDRGREGELFF
TRBV7-2	once	TRBJ2-3	NA	TGTGCCAGCAGCTTCGGGCGGTCTAGCACAGATACGCGGTATTTT	CASSFGRSSTDTRYF
TRBV24-1	NA	TRBJ2-3	NA	TGTGCCACCAGCCCACACCTGGCAGATACGCAGTATTTT	CATSPHLADTQYF
TRBV20-1	many	TRBJ1-4	NA	TGCAGTGCTAGTTCCTTAGGGAATGAAAAACTGTTTTTT	CSASSLGNEKLFF
TRBV12-3/TRBV12-4	many	TRBJ2-7	NA	TGTGCCAGCAATAAGGAGGCGCGGGCTGTTGACGAGCAGTACTTC	CASNKEARAVDEQYF
TRBV12-3/TRBV12-4	many	TRBJ1-2	NA	TGTGCCAGCAGAATGACGGGACAAGGGACTAACTATGGCTACACCTTC	CASRMTGQGTNYGYTF
TRBV5-1	few	TRBJ2-3	TRBD1	TGCGCCAGCAGCTTGCCCCAGGGGACAGTCACAGATACGCAGTATTTT	CASSLPQGTVTDTQYF
TRBV6-1	NA	TRBJ2-3	TRBD2	TGTGCCAGCAGTCCCTTCCCCATGCGGGGGGATACTAGCACAGATACGCAGTATTTT	CASSPFPMRGDTSTDTQYF
TRBV7-3	NA	TRBJ1-1	NA	TGTGCCAGCAGCTCGTTGGGTGTTGATGAAGCTTTCTTT	CASSSLGVDEAFF
TRBV5-1	NA	TRBJ2-1	TRBD1	TGCGCCAGCAGCCCCGAAGGGGGCAGCAGGAATGAGCAGTTCTTC	CASSPEGGSRNEQFF
TRBV20-1	NA	TRBJ1-2	TRBD1	TGCAGTGCACCGGGACAGACCTCCTATGGCTACACCTTC	CSAPGQTSYGYTF
TRBV4-1	many	TRBJ1-5	NA	TGCGCCAGCAGCCAAGGGGGAAGCAATCAGCCCCAGCATTTT	CASSQGGSNQPQHF
TRBV2	many	TRBJ2-1	TRBD1	TGTGCCAGCAGTGACCCGGGACAGGGGACGAGCAATGAGCAGTTCTTC	CASSDPGQGTSNEQFF
TRBV20-1	many	TRBJ2-1	TRBD2	TGCAGTGCATTCAGCGGGGGGGCCTTCAATGAGCAGTTCTTC	CSAFSGGAFNEQFF
TRBV6-4	many	TRBJ2-1	NA	TGTGCCAGCAGTGAATTGACAGGACCTAACAATGAGCAGTTCTTC	CASSELTGPNNEQFF
TRBV25-1	NA	TRBJ2-3	TRBD2	TGTGCCAGCAGTGAATACGGTCCGGGACTAGTGCAGTATTTT	CASSEYGPGLVQYF
TRBV20-1	NA	TRBJ1-1	TRBD1	TGCAGTGCTAGAAACAGGGGGACTGAAGCTTTCTTT	CSARNRGTEAFF
TRBV5-1	NA	TRBJ2-3	TRBD1	TGCGCCAGCAGCGGAGGACAGGGGCTCGGCACAGATACGCAGTATTTT	CASSGGQGLGTDTQYF
TRBV5-1	NA	TRBJ1-5	TRBD1	TGCGCCAGCAGTCCCTCGACAGGGGGCAATCAGCCCCAGCATTTT	CASSPSTGGNQPQHF
TRBV6-1	many	TRBJ1-1	NA	TGTGCCAGCAGTACGGGATACATGAACACTGAAGCTTTCTTT	CASSTGYMNTEAFF
TRBV21-1	NA	TRBJ2-4	NA	TGTGCCAGCAGCAAAGCGCGACAGGAAATCCTAGCCAAAAACATTCAGTACTTC	CASSKARQEILAKNIQYF
TRBV7-8	NA	TRBJ2-5	NA	TGTGCCAGCAGCTTCGGGACTCCGTACCAAGAGACCCAGTACTTC	CASSFGTPYQETQYF
TRBV25-1	once	TRBJ2-2	NA	TGTGCTACCTTAGGACAGACGAACACCGGGGAGCTGTTTTTT	CATLGQTNTGELFF
TRBV20-1	many	TRBJ2-3	TRBD2	TGCAGTGCTGACGCTAGCGGGGGGTCGACAGATACGCAGTATTTT	CSADASGGSTDTQYF
TRBV12-3/TRBV12-4	many	TRBJ1-4	TRBD1	TGTGCCAGCAGACGGGACAGCAATGAAAAACTGTTTTTT	CASRRDSNEKLFF